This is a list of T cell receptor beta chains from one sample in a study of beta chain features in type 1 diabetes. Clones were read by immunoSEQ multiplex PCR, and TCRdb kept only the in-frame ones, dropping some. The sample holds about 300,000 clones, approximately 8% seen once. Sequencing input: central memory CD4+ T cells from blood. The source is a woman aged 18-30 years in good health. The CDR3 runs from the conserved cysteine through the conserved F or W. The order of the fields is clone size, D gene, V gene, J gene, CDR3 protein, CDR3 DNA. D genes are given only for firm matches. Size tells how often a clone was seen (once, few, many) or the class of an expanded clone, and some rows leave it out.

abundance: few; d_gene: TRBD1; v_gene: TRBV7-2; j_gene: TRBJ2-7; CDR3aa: CASSFERGPYEQYF; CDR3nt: TGTGCCAGCAGCTTCGAGAGGGGGCCTTACGAGCAGTACTTC
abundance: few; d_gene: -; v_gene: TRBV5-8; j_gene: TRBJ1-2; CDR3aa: CASSRPYLGYTF; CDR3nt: TGTGCCAGCAGCCGACCCTACTTAGGCTACACCTTC
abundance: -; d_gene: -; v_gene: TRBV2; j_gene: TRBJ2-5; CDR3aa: CASSEGRGRETQYF; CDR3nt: TGTGCCAGCAGTGAAGGAAGAGGGCGCGAGACCCAGTACTTC
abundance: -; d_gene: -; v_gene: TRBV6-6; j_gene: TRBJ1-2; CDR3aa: CASSYPAGEPYGYTF; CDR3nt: TGTGCCAGCAGTTATCCGGCAGGGGAACCCTATGGCTACACCTTC
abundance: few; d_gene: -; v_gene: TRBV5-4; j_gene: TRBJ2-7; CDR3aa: CASSLSPAVQYF; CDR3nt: TGTGCCAGCAGCTTAAGTCCCGCCGTGCAATACTTC
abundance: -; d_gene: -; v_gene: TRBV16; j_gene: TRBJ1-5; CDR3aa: CASNPTVYSNQPQHF; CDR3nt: TGTGCCAGCAACCCGACAGTTTATAGCAATCAGCCCCAGCATTTT
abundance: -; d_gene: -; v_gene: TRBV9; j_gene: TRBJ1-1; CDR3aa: CASSATNTFPMNTEAFF; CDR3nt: TGTGCCAGCAGCGCAACGAATACGTTCCCTATGAACACTGAAGCTTTCTTT
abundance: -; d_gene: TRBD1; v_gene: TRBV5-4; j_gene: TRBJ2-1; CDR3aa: CASTATGGYNEQFF; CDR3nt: TGTGCCAGCACCGCGACAGGGGGCTATAATGAGCAGTTCTTC
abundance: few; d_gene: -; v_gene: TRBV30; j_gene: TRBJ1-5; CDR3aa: CAWSVRRENQPQHF; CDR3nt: TGTGCCTGGAGTGTACGTCGGGAGAATCAGCCCCAGCATTTT
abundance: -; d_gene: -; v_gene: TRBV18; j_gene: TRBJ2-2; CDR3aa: CASSPRTTGELFF; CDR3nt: TGTGCCAGCTCACCCCGGACCACCGGGGAGCTGTTTTTT
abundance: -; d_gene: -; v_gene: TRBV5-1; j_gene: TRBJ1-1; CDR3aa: CASSLVTGMNTEAFF; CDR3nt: TGCGCCAGCAGCTTGGTAACAGGGATGAACACTGAAGCTTTCTTT
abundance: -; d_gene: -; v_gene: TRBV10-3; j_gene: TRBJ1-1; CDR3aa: CAISERDREAFF; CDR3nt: TGTGCCATCAGTGAGCGGGACCGAGAAGCTTTCTTT
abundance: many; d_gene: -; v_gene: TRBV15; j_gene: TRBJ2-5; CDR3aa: CATSRRPVETQYF; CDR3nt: TGTGCCACCAGCCGTAGGCCCGTAGAGACCCAGTACTTC
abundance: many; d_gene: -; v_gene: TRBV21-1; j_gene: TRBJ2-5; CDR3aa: CASTTGGGRGTSGMGIQETQYF; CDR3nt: TGTGCCAGCACCACGGGAGGGGGGAGAGGGACTAGCGGGATGGGAATCCAAGAGACCCAGTACTTC
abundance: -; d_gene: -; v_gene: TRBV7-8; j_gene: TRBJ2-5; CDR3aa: CASSSRWTQETQYF; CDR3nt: TGTGCCAGCAGCAGTAGGTGGACACAAGAGACCCAGTACTTC
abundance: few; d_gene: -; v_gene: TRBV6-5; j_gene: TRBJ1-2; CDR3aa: CASSYIFEYGYTF; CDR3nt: TGTGCCAGCAGTTACATATTCGAATATGGCTACACCTTC
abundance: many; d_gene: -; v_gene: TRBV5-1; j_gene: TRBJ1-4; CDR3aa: CASSPLTGQGEKLFF; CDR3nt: TGCGCCAGCAGCCCGTTGACCGGCCAGGGGGAAAAACTGTTTTTT
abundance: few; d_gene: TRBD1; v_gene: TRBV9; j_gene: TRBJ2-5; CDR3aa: CASSYGQGGETQYF; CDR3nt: TGTGCCAGCAGCTACGGACAGGGTGGGGAGACCCAGTACTTC
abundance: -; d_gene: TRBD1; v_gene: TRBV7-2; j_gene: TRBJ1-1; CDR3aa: CASSSGGDTEAFF; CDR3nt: TGTGCCAGCTCCTCAGGGGGGGACACTGAAGCTTTCTTT
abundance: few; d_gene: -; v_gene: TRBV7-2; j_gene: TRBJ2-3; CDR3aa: CASSLRFDTQYF; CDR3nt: TGTGCCAGCAGCCTCCGCTTTGATACGCAGTATTTT
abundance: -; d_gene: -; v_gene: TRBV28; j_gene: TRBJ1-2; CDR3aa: CASSQLYGYTF; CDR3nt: TGTGCCAGCAGTCAGCTCTATGGCTACACCTTC
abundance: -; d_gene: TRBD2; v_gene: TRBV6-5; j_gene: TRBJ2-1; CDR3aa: CASSYGGRGYNEQFF; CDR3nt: TGTGCCAGCAGTTACGGCGGGAGGGGTTACAATGAGCAGTTCTTC